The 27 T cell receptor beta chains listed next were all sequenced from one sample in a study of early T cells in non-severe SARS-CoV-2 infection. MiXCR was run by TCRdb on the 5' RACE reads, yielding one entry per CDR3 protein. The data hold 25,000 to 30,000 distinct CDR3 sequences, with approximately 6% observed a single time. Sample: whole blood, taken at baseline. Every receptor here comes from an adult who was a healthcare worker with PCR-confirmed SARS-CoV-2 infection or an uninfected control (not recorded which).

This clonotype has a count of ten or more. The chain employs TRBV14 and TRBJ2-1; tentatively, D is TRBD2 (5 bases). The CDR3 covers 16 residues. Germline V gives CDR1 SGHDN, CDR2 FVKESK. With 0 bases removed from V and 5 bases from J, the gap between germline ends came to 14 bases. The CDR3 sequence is CASSQDLWLANNEQFF. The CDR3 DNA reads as TGTGCCAGCAGCCAAGATCTGTGGCTAGCCAACAATGAGCAGTTCTTC.

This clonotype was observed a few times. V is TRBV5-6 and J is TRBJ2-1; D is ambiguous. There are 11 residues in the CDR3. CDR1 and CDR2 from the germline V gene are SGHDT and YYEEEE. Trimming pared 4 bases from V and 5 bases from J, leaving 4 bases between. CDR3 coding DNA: TGTGCCAGCAGCGTGGACAATGAGCAGTTCTTC. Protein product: CASSVDNEQFF.

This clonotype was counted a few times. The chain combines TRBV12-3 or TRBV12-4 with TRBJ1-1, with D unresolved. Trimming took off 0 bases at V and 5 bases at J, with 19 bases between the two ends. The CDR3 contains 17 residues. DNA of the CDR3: TGTGCCAGCAGTTTAGCTCCGGCCCTGCTGGGGTGGACTGAAGCTTTCTTT. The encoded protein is CASSLAPALLGWTEAFF.

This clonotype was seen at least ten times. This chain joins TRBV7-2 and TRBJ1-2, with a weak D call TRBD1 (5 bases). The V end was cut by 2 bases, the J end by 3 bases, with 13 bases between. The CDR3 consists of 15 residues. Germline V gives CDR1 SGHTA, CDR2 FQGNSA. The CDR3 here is CASSLTMGEHYGYTF. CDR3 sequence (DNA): TGTGCCAGCAGCTTAACGATGGGGGAACACTATGGCTACACCTTC.

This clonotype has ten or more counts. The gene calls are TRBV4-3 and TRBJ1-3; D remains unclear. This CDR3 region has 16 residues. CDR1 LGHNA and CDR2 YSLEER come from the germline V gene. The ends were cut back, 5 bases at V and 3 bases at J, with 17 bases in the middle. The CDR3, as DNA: TGCGCCAGCAGCACTCACCCCAGTGTAGGTGGAAACACCATATATTTT. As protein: CASSTHPSVGGNTIYF.

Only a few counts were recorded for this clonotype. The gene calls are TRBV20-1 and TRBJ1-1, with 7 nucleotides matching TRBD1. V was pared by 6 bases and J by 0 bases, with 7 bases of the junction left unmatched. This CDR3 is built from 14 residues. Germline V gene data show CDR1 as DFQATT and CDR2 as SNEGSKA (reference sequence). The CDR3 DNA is TGCAGTGCCTACCGGGACAGCTTGAACACTGAAGCTTTCTTT. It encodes CSAYRDSLNTEAFF.

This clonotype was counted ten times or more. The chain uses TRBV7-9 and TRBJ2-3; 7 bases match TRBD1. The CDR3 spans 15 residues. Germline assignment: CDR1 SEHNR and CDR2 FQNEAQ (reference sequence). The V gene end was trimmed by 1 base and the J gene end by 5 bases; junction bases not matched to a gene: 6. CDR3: CASSLGQGDGDTQYF. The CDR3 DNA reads TGTGCCAGCAGCTTAGGTCAGGGGGACGGAGATACGCAGTATTTT.

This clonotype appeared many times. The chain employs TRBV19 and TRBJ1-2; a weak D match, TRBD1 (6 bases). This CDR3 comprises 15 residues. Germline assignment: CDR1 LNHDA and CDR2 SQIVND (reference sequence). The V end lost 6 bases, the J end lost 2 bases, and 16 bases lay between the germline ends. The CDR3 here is CASRTTGLSNYGYTF. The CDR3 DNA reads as TGTGCCAGTAGGACTACAGGGTTGTCGAACTATGGCTACACCTTC.

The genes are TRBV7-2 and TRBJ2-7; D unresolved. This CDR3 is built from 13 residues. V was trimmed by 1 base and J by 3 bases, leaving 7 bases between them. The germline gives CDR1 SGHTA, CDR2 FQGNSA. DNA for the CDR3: TGTGCCAGCAGCTTAGGGCGGCACTACGAGCAGTACTTC. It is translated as CASSLGRHYEQYF. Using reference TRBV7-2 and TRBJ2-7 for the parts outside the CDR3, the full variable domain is GAGVSQSPSNKVTEKGKDVELRCDPISGHTALYWYRQSLGQGLEFLIYFQGNSAPDKSGLPSDRFSAERTGGSVSTLTIQRTQQEDSAVYLCASSLGRHYEQYFGPGTRLTVT.

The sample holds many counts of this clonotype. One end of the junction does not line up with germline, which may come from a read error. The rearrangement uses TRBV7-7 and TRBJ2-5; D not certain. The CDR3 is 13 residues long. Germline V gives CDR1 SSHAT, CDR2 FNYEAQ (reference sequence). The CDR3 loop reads CASSPFGGETQYF. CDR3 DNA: TGTGCTAGCAGCCCCTTTGGTGGGGAGACCCAGTACTTC. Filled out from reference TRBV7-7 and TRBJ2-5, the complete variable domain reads GAGVSQSPRYKVTKRGQDVTLRCDPISSHATLYWYQQALGQGPEFLTYFNYEAQPDKSGLPSDRFSAERPEGSISTLTIQRTEQRDSAMYRCASSPFGGETQYFGPGTRLLVL.

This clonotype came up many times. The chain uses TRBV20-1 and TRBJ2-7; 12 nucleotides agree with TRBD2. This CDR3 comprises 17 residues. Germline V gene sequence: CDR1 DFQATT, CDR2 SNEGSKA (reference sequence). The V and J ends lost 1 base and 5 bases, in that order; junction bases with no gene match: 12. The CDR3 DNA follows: TGCAGTGCTAGAGCCCGACTAGCGGGAGTCCCAGGGGACGAGCAGTACTTC. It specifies CSARARLAGVPGDEQYF.

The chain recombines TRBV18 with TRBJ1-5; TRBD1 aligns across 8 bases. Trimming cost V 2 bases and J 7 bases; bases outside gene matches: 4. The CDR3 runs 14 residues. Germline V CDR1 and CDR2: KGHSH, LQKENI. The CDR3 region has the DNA TGTGCCAGCTCACCAGACAGGGGTTTACAGCCCCAGCATTTT. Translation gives CASSPDRGLQPQHF.

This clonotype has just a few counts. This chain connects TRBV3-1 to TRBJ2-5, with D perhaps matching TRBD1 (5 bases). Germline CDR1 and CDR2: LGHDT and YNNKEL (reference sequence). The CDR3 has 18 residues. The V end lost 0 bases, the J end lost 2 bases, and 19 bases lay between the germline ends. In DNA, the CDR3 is TGTGCCAGCAGCCAAGATTTGGGCACAGGAGACAATCAAGAGACCCAGTACTTC. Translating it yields CASSQDLGTGDNQETQYF.

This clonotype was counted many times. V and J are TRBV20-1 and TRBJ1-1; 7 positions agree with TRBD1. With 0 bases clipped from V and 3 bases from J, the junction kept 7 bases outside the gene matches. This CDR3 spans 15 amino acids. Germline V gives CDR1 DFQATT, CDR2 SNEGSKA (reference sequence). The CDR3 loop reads CSARDLFDRDTEAFF. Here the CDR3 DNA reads TGCAGTGCTAGAGATCTCTTCGACAGGGACACTGAAGCTTTCTTT.

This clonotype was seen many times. CDR3 sequence (DNA): TGTGCCAGCAGCCAAGTCTGGGGGACGCAGTATTTT. This codes for CASSQVWGTQYF. This chain uses TRBV14 with TRBJ2-3, with D perhaps TRBD1 or TRBD2 (5 bases each). This CDR3 is built from 12 residues. V shed 1 base and J shed 9 bases, with 8 bases lying between them. The germline V gene encodes CDR1 SGHDN and CDR2 FVKESK.

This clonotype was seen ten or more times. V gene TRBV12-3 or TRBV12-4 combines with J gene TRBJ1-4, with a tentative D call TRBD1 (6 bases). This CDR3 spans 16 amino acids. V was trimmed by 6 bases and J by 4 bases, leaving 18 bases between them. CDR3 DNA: TGTGCCAGCAGCTTCGCCCAGGGGTTGATTAATGAAAAACTGTTTTTT. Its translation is CASSFAQGLINEKLFF.

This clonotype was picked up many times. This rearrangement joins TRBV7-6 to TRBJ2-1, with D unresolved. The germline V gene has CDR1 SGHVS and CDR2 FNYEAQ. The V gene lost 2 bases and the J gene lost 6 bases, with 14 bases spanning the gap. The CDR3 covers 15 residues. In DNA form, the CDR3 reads TGTGCCAGCAGCTTACGCGCCCTGGACGGCAATGAGCAGTTCTTC. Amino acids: CASSLRALDGNEQFF.

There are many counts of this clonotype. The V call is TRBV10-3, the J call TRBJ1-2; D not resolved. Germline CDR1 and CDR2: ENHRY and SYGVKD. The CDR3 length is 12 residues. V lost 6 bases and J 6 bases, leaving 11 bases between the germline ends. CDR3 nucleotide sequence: TGTGCCATCAGCCCTGAGGTAGATGGCTACACCTTC. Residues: CAISPEVDGYTF.

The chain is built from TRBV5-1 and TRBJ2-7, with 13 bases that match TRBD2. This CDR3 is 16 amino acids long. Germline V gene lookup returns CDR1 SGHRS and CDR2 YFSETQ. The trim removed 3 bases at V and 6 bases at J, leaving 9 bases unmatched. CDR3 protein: CASSWSGTSGTGEQYF. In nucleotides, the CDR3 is TGCGCCAGCAGCTGGTCCGGGACTAGCGGGACCGGCGAGCAGTACTTC.

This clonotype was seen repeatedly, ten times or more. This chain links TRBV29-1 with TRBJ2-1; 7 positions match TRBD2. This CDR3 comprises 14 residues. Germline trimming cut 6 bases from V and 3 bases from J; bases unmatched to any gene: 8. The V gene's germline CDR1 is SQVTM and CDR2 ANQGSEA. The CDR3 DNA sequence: TGCAGCGTGCCCGGGGAGCGGGGCTACAATGAGCAGTTCTTC. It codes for CSVPGERGYNEQFF.

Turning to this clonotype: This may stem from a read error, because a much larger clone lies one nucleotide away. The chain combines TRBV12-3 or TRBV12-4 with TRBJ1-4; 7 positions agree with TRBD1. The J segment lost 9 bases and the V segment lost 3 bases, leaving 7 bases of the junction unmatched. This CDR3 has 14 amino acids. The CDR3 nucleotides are TGTGCCAGCAGTTTTAAGGGGGCTTGGAAAAAACTGTTTTTT. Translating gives CASSFKGAWKKLFF.

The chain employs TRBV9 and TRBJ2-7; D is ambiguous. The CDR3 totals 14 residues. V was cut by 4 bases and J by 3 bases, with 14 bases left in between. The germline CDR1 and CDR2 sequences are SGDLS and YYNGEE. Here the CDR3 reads CASSPDPLNYEQYF. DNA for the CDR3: TGTGCCAGCAGCCCAGACCCCCTTAACTACGAGCAGTACTTC.

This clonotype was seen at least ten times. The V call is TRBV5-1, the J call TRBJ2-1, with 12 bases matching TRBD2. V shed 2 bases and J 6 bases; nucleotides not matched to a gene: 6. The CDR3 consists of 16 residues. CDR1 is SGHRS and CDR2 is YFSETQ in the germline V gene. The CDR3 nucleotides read TGCGCCAGCAGCTTCGGGCTAGCGGGAGGGAGCAATGAGCAGTTCTTC. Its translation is CASSFGLAGGSNEQFF.

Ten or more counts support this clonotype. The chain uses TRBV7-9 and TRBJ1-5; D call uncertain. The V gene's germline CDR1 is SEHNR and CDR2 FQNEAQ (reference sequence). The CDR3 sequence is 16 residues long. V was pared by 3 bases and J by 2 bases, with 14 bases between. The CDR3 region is CASSFGSQRGNQPQHF. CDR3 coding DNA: TGTGCCAGCAGCTTCGGGAGTCAAAGGGGCAATCAGCCCCAGCATTTT.

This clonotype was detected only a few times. This CDR3 reads CACNRGPGTEAFF. The CDR3 region has the DNA TGTGCCTGCAACAGGGGCCCGGGCACTGAAGCTTTCTTT. The V gene is TRBV30, the J gene TRBJ1-1, with 7 bases that match TRBD1. The CDR3 sequence is 13 residues long. V trimming: 6 bases; J trimming: 4 bases; junction bases outside the gene matches: 8. The V gene's germline CDR1 is GTSNPN and CDR2 SVGIG (reference sequence).

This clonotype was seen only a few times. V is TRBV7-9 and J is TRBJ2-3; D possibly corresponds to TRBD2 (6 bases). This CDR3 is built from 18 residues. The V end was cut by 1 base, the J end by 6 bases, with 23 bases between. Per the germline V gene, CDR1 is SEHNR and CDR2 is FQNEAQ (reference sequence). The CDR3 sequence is CASSLVVAVGTGSDTQYF. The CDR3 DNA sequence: TGTGCCAGCAGCTTAGTAGTAGCGGTCGGTACGGGATCGGATACGCAGTATTTT.

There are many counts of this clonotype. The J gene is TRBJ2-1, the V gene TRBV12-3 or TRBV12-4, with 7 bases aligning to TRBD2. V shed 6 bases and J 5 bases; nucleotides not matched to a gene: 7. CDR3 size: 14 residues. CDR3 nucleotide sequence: TGTGCCAGCAGCTTTATGCTAGCGGACAATGAGCAGTTCTTC. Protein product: CASSFMLADNEQFF.